This is a list of T cell receptor beta chains from one sample in a study of T cell responses to AZD1222 COVID-19 vaccine. Profiled with immunoSEQ multiplex PCR; TCRdb holds only in-frame clones, not every one. The table lists 140,000 to 150,000 clones, around 89% of them singletons, with approximately 1.5% in the top ten. The sequencing here drew on peripheral blood, taken on day 0 of AZD1222 vaccination. The receptors originated from an adult in good health. The CDR3 runs from the conserved cysteine through the conserved F or W. The D gene is left open where the match is weak. A row's size may be missing; if present it is once, few, many or a size class.

D gene	J gene	clone size	V gene	CDR3 protein	CDR3 DNA
.	TRBJ2-1	.	TRBV6-5	CASTNGAVSYNEQFF	TGTGCCAGCACCAATGGGGCGGTCTCCTACAATGAGCAGTTCTTC
.	TRBJ2-3	.	TRBV27	CASSLWAGRRTQYF	TGTGCCAGCAGTTTATGGGCCGGACGGCGTACGCAGTATTTT
.	TRBJ1-5	few	TRBV7-2	CASSFGPPQPQHF	TGTGCCAGCAGCTTCGGACCGCCACAGCCCCAGCATTTT
TRBD1	TRBJ1-1	few	TRBV18	CASSPGQGVSEAFF	TGTGCCAGCTCACCGGGACAGGGGGTGTCTGAAGCTTTCTTT
.	TRBJ1-1	.	TRBV11-2	CASSSGWGGDMNTEAFF	TGTGCCAGCAGCTCCGGGTGGGGGGGAGATATGAACACTGAAGCTTTCTTT
.	TRBJ1-1	.	TRBV29-1	CSVGWGPIEAFF	TGCAGCGTTGGTTGGGGGCCAATTGAAGCTTTCTTT
.	TRBJ1-1	.	TRBV7-9	CASSLLSGNTEAFF	TGTGCCAGCAGCTTATTGTCCGGGAACACTGAAGCTTTCTTT
TRBD1	TRBJ2-7	.	TRBV18	CASSEGARSEQYF	TGTGCCAGCTCAGAGGGGGCAAGGAGCGAGCAGTACTTC
TRBD1	TRBJ1-5	.	TRBV28	CASSPSRQGGQPQHF	TGTGCCAGCAGTCCGAGTCGACAGGGGGGTCAGCCCCAGCATTTT
.	TRBJ2-5	.	TRBV5-8	CASSLGQEEETQYF	TGTGCCAGCAGCTTGGGGCAGGAGGAAGAGACCCAGTACTTC
TRBD1	TRBJ1-5	.	TRBV15	CATSRDLGTGVGQPQHF	TGTGCCACCAGCAGAGATCTCGGGACAGGGGTGGGCCAGCCCCAGCATTTT
TRBD2	TRBJ2-7	.	TRBV28	CASREAGNVNEQYF	TGTGCCAGCAGGGAAGCGGGAAATGTCAACGAGCAGTACTTC
.	TRBJ1-1	.	TRBV27	CASSGTGTTEAFF	TGTGCCAGCAGCGGCACCGGGACTACTGAAGCTTTCTTT